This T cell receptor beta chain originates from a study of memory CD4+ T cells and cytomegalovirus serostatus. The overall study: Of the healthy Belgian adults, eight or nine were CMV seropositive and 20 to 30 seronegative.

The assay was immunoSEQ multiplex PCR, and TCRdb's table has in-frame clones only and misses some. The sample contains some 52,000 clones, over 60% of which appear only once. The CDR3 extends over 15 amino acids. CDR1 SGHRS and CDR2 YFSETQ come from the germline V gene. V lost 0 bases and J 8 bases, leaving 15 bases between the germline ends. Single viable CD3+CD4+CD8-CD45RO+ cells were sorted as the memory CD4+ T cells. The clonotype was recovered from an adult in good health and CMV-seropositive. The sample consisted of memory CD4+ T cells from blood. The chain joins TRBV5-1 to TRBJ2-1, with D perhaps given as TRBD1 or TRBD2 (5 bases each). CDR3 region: CASSLAVGPEDEQFF. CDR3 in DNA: TGCGCCAGCAGCTTGGCAGTGGGACCGGAAGATGAGCAGTTCTTC.